The 21 T cell receptor beta chains below all came from one sample that was sequenced in a study of breast tumors, draining lymph nodes, adjacent tissues. TCRdb reprocessed the multiplex PCR reads with MiXCR, giving one entry per CDR3 protein. There are around 290,000 distinct CDR3 sequences in the sample; 30% occur only once, and under 1.2% lies in the top ten. Axillary draining lymph nodes of breast cancer patients supplied the node samples. Sequences were obtained from axillary lymph node tissue. The origin of the receptors is a female donor with breast cancer. Some clones in this sample may be carry-over from other donors' samples.

As concerns this clonotype: A much larger clone differs from this one at a single base, so this may be a read error. V usage is TRBV7-2 and J usage is TRBJ2-3; 7 bases are a match to TRBD2. Germline V gene sequence: CDR1 SGHTA, CDR2 FQGNSA. The V gene end was trimmed by 5 bases and the J gene end by 10 bases; junction bases not matched to a gene: 9. This CDR3 is built from 13 residues. Here the CDR3 reads CASSPVGGTAQYF. DNA of the CDR3: TGTGCCAGCAGCCCGGTGGGAGGGACGGCGCAGTATTTT.

This clonotype has a handful of counts. The V and J genes are TRBV20-1 and TRBJ2-7; no definite D call. The V end lost 1 base, the J end lost 1 base, and 8 bases lay between the germline ends. This CDR3 spans 13 amino acids. CDR1 is DFQATT, CDR2 SNEGSKA, per germline (reference sequence). DNA of the CDR3: TGCAGTGCTAGAGCAACCGGGTCCTACGAGCAGTACTTC. Residues: CSARATGSYEQYF.

This clonotype was observed many times. The rearrangement links TRBV19 to TRBJ1-4; D unclear. The CDR3 contains 12 residues. Trimming removed 4 bases from V and 13 bases from J, with 13 bases in between. CDR1 is LNHDA and CDR2 is SQIVND in the germline V gene (reference sequence). The CDR3 DNA sequence: TGTGCCAGTAGTACGGGGTACATACGACTGTTTTTT. This gives the protein CASSTGYIRLFF.

This clonotype was seen many times. This chain links TRBV12-3 or TRBV12-4 with TRBJ2-7, with 10 bases identical to TRBD1. J was trimmed by 2 bases and V by 8 bases; bases with no gene match: 6. There are 14 residues in the CDR3. CDR3 DNA sequence: TGTGCCAGCCGACAGGGGGCGCTGACCTACGAGCAGTACTTC. It encodes CASRQGALTYEQYF.

There are many counts of this clonotype. The CDR3 here is CASRAIPGQDYNEQFF. In DNA form, the CDR3 reads TGTGCCAGCAGAGCTATTCCGGGACAGGACTACAATGAGCAGTTCTTC. J is TRBJ2-1 and V is TRBV2; 8 bases agree with TRBD1. CDR1 is SNHLY, CDR2 FYNNEI, per germline. V lost 6 bases, J lost 3 bases, and 10 bases stayed unmatched. The CDR3 loop spans 16 amino acids.

This clonotype was observed at least ten times. The chain links TRBV10-1 to TRBJ2-5, with D hard to call. Trimming took 3 bases from V and 1 from J, leaving 12 bases between them. Germline V gene data show CDR1 as WNHNN and CDR2 as SYGVQD (reference sequence). The CDR3 length is 15 residues. The CDR3 DNA reads as TGCGCCAGCAGTGACGCGGAAGATCTCCAAGAGACCCAGTACTTC. Its protein product is CASSDAEDLQETQYF.

This clonotype was seen a single time. A much larger clone lies a single base off, so this may be a read error. V and J are TRBV19 and TRBJ1-5; D not certain. CDR1 is LNHDA and CDR2 is SQIVND in the germline V gene (reference sequence). Trimming stripped 7 bases from V and 6 bases from J, with 13 bases between. This CDR3 comprises 13 residues. CDR3 bases: TGTGCCAGTAATGGGGTGGGCAGTCAGCCCCAGCATTTT. Translating gives CASNGVGSQPQHF.

As regards this clonotype: A clone one base away is much larger, so this may be a read error. The V gene is TRBV5-1, the J gene TRBJ2-5; D gene uncertain. Germline V gives CDR1 SGHRS, CDR2 YFSETQ. Between the trimmed V and J ends, which lost 0 bases and 4 bases, there was a span of 7 bases. This CDR3 contains 13 residues. CDR3 protein: CASSLAPRETQYF. CDR3 bases: TGCGCCAGCAGCTTGGCCCCCCGAGAGACCCAGTACTTC.

Points on this clonotype: A single base separates this from a much larger clone, so it may be a read error. The chain combines TRBV3-1 with TRBJ2-5; D remains unclear. The V gene lost 1 base and the J gene lost 9 bases, with 9 bases spanning the gap. This CDR3 comprises 12 residues. The germline CDR1 and CDR2 sequences are LGHDT and YNNKEL (reference sequence). The CDR3 protein is CASSQVRKAQYF. CDR3 in DNA: TGTGCCAGCAGCCAAGTTAGGAAGGCCCAGTACTTC.

This clonotype was recorded at least ten times. J is TRBJ2-2 and V is TRBV3-1; D is uncertain. Germline CDR1 and CDR2: LGHDT and YNNKEL (reference sequence). The CDR3 covers 11 residues. Trimming pared 0 bases from V and 13 bases from J, leaving 6 bases between. The CDR3 region has the DNA TGTGCCAGCAGCCAAGACCCCTGGCTGTTTTTT. Translation gives CASSQDPWLFF.

This clonotype came up many times. The chain combines TRBV20-1 with TRBJ2-5, with 9 bases matching TRBD1. In germline, CDR1 is DFQATT, CDR2 SNEGSKA (reference sequence). This CDR3 comprises 15 residues. Unmatched junction bases numbered 9, after V lost 3 bases and J lost 4 bases. Here the CDR3 DNA reads TGCAGTGCTAGTCGCCCGGGACAGGGACGAGAGACCCAGTACTTC. Amino acids: CSASRPGQGRETQYF.

In this sample, this clonotype turned up a few times. The junction differs from germline at one of its ends, possibly a read error. V and J are TRBV7-9 and TRBJ2-1, with D unclear. The CDR3 is made up of 18 amino acids. Germline assignment: CDR1 SEHNR and CDR2 FQNEAQ (reference sequence). The CDR3 sequence: CASSSEPLPGLTYHEQFF. As DNA, the CDR3 is TGTGCCAGCAGCTCTGAGCCTCTTCCGGGCCTCACCTACCATGAGCAGTTCTTC. The whole variable domain, filled in from reference TRBV7-9 and TRBJ2-1, reads DTGVSQNPRHKITKRGQNVTFRCDPISEHNRLYWYRQTLGQGPEFLTYFQNEAQLEKSRLLSDRFSAERPKGSFSTLEIQRTEQGDSAMYLCASSSEPLPGLTYHEQFFGPGTRLTVL.

On this clonotype itself: One base away lies a much larger clone, so this may be a sequencing read error. Given the absence of the conserved phenylalanine or tryptophan at the CDR3 end, a read error is likely. This chain links TRBV12-3 or TRBV12-4 with TRBJ2-7; 16 bases align to TRBD2. The CDR3 is made up of 16 amino acids. J gave up 7 bases and V 6 bases, and 9 bases lay outside the gene matches. CDR3 nucleotide sequence: TGTGCCAGCAGATCGGGACTAGCGGGAGGGCCAGAGGAGCAGTACCTC. Protein sequence: CASRSGLAGGPEEQYL.

This clonotype has a count of ten or more. The chain has TRBV20-1 and TRBJ2-1, with no clear D. The CDR3 has 11 residues. From germline, CDR1 is DFQATT and CDR2 SNEGSKA (reference sequence). Trimming cost V 6 bases and J 5 bases, with 8 bases left between them. Here the CDR3 DNA reads TGCAGTGCGAGCTTAAACAATGAGCAGTTCTTC. This codes for CSASLNNEQFF.

This clonotype was detected many times. CDR3 coding DNA: TGCAGCGTTGTTCTTACTACGGGGAATCAGCCCCAGCATTTT. This gives the protein CSVVLTTGNQPQHF. The chain couples TRBV29-1 to TRBJ1-5; D remains ambiguous. Germline V gene data show CDR1 as SQVTM and CDR2 as ANQGSEA. The CDR3 covers 14 residues. Trimming stripped 4 bases from V and 4 bases from J, with 14 bases between.

The J gene is TRBJ1-2, the V gene TRBV12-3 or TRBV12-4; D uncertain. CDR3 length: 14 amino acids. Trimming removed 3 bases from V and 2 bases from J, with 10 bases in between. CDR3 region: CASSFAPKNYGYTF. CDR3 nucleotides: TGTGCCAGCAGTTTCGCGCCGAAGAACTATGGCTACACCTTC.

Comment on this clonotype: The conserved phenylalanine or tryptophan normally closing the CDR3 is absent here, so this likely arose from a read error. Written as DNA, the CDR3 is TGCAGCGTTGAAGATCGAGGATTCGGCGGCTACACCCTC. Translation gives CSVEDRGFGGYTL. This rearrangement joins TRBV29-1 to TRBJ1-2; no clear D. Germline CDR1 and CDR2: SQVTM and ANQGSEA. Between the trimmed V and J ends, which lost 0 bases and 8 bases, there was a span of 13 bases. The CDR3 length is 13 residues.

With regard to this clonotype: A read error may explain this, as a much larger clone is one base away. The genes are TRBV11-3 and TRBJ1-2; no reliable D call. This CDR3 is built from 16 residues. Trimming pared 5 bases from V and 3 bases from J, leaving 19 bases between. Germline V gives CDR1 SGHNT, CDR2 YENEEA. The CDR3 loop reads CASSPPPGRTDYGYTF. The CDR3 DNA follows: TGTGCCAGCAGCCCACCCCCGGGCAGAACAGACTATGGCTACACCTTC.

The V call is TRBV6-1, the J call TRBJ1-2, with D possibly matching TRBD1 (6 bases). V was cut by 11 bases and J by 4 bases, with 17 bases left in between. This CDR3 is 13 amino acids long. The V gene's germline CDR1 is MNHNS and CDR2 SASEGT. CDR3 coding DNA: TGTGCCGGCTCCCCCAGGGGCGGCTATGGCTACACCTTC. Its protein product is CAGSPRGGYGYTF.

With regard to this clonotype: This may come from a read error, since a much larger clone is one base off. The V and J genes are TRBV20-1 and TRBJ2-1, with TRBD2 matching over 8 bases. Germline V lookup: CDR1 DFQATT, CDR2 SNEGSKA (reference sequence). CDR3 size: 13 residues. The CDR3 DNA follows: TGCAGTGTTCCGACTAGCGCAGACAATGCGCAGTTCTTC. Translated: CSVPTSADNAQFF.

This clonotype has at least ten counts. The rearrangement uses TRBV2 and TRBJ2-1, with unresolved D. CDR3 length: 12 residues. Between the trimmed V and J ends, which lost 10 bases and 0 bases, there was a span of 7 bases. Germline V gene data show CDR1 as SNHLY and CDR2 as FYNNEI. The CDR3 reads CAIGNSYNEQFF. The CDR3 nucleotides read TGTGCCATCGGAAACTCCTACAATGAGCAGTTCTTC.